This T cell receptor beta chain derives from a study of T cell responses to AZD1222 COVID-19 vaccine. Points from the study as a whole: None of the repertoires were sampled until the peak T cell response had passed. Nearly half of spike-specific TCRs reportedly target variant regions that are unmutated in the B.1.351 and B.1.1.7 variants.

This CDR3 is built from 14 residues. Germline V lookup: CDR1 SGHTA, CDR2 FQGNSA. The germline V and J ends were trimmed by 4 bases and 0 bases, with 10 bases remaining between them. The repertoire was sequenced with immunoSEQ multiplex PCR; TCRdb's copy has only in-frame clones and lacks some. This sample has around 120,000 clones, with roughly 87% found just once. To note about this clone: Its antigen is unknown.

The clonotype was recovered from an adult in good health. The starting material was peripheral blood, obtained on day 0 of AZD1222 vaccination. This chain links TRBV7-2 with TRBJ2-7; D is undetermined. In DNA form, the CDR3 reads TGTGCCAGCAGCTCTGACTTCAACTCCTACGAGCAGTACTTC. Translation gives CASSSDFNSYEQYF.